What follows is one T cell receptor beta chain and its context. This sample is drawn from a study of cytomegalovirus exposure and HLA in healthy donors. About the study: Previous work identified roughly 120 million unique TCR beta sequences from approximately 190 million T cells.

The CDR3 has 14 amino acids. CDR1 is SGDLS and CDR2 is YYNGEE in the germline V gene. With V trimmed by 4 bases and J by 2 bases, 5 bases remained unmatched. Amplification used 60 Vbeta primers and 13 Jbeta primers. Data came from immunoSEQ multiplex PCR; TCRdb stores just in-frame clones and leaves some out. The sample holds around 180,000 clones, more than 85% seen once. Source material: PBMCs. This TCR was sampled from a girl in the first two years of life in good health and CMV-seronegative. The chain combines TRBV9 with TRBJ2-5, with 7 bases that match TRBD2. The CDR3 sequence: CASSPRGLQETQYF. CDR3 sequence (DNA): TGTGCCAGCAGCCCGCGGGGGTTACAAGAGACCCAGTACTTC.